The clone carrying this T cell receptor (beta chain) came up many times. The ends lost 5 bases at V and 8 bases at J; junction bases unmatched: 2. The CDR3 totals 13 residues. Per germline, CDR1 MNHEY and CDR2 SMNVEV (reference sequence). This record comes from a study of low-dose radiotherapy and immunotherapy resistance in tumors. Primers targeting TRAV and TRBV primed first-strand cDNA, covering alpha and beta chains. Amplification of TCRs used a constant-region primer and V-primer adapter for around 20 PCR cycles. TCRdb reanalysed the reads using MiXCR and keeps one entry per CDR3 protein. The sample carries some 60,000 distinct CDR3 sequences, around a quarter recorded once. Time point described: before trial treatment.

The TCR was taken from a male donor with rectosigmoid adenocarcinoma. This specimen consisted of PBMCs, obtained before treatment. The chain is built from TRBV27 and TRBJ1-4, with TRBD1 matching 10 bases. The CDR3 loop is CASSDRGREKLFF. CDR3 DNA: TGTGCCAGCAGTGACAGGGGGCGGGAAAAACTGTTTTTT.